The clone carrying this T cell receptor (beta chain) was picked up a small number of times. The source of the sample is a study of T cells after yellow fever vaccination. Template switching by 5'RACE produced TCR cDNA, adding a universal primer site and UMIs. TCRdb used MiXCR to reprocess the 5' RACE reads, holding one entry per CDR3 protein. The repertoire holds around 88,000 distinct CDR3 sequences, more than 10% seen once, with around 23% in the top ten. The study's findings and limits: Post-booster reappearance was seen for most primary-vaccination clones (nearly 97% CD4, 75% to 90% CD8). Weaker, the secondary response peaked sooner, at day 5 versus 15. One caveat is that FACS-sorted repertoires could contain abundant clonotypes contaminating from the bulk population.

Germline V gene lookup returns CDR1 SEHNR and CDR2 FQNEAQ (reference sequence). The CDR3 totals 15 residues. V shed 6 bases and J shed 1 base, with 15 bases lying between them. The chain combines TRBV7-9 with TRBJ1-1, with D perhaps matching TRBD1 (6 bases). Sequenced here: CD8+ T cells not binding an NS4B(214-222) dextramer, sorted from PBMCs, sampled 20 to 25 days after the first yellow fever vaccination. The sequence was obtained from a man younger than 35 who received the YFV17D yellow fever vaccine. The CDR3 sequence is CASSYLDSRNTEAFF. The DNA of the CDR3 is TGTGCCAGCAGTTATCTGGACAGCAGGAACACTGAAGCTTTCTTT.